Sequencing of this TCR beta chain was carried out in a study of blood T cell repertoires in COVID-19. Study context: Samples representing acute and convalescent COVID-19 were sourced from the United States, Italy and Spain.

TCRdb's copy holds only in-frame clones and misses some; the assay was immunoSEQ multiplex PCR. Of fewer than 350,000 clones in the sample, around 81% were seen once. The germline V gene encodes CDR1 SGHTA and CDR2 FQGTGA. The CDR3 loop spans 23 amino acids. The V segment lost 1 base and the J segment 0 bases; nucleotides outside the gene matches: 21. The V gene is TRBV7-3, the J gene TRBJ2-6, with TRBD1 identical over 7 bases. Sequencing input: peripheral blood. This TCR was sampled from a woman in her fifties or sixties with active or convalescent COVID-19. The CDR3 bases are TGTGCCAGCAGCTTAAGTTTTATTGGGGACAGAGAAGAACAAAACTCTGGGGCCAACGTCCTGACTTTC. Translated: CASSLSFIGDREEQNSGANVLTF.